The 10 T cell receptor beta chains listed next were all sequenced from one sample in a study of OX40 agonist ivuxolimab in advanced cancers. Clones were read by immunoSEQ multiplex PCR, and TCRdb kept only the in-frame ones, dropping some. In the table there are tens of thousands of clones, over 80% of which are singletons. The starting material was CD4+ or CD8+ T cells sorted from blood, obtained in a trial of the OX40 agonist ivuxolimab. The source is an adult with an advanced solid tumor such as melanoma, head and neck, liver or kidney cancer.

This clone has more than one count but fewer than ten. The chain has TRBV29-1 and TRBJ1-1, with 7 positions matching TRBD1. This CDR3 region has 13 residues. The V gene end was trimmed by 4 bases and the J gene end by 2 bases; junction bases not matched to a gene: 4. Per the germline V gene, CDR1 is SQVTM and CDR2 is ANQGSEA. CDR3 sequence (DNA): TGCAGCGTTGTCCCAGGGGGAAACACTGAAGCTTTCTTT. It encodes CSVVPGGNTEAFF.

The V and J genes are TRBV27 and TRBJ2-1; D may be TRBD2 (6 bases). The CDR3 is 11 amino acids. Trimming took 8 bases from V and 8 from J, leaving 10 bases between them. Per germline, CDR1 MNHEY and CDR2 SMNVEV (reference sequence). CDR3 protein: CASRELYEQFF. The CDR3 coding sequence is TGTGCCAGCCGGGAGCTATATGAGCAGTTCTTC.

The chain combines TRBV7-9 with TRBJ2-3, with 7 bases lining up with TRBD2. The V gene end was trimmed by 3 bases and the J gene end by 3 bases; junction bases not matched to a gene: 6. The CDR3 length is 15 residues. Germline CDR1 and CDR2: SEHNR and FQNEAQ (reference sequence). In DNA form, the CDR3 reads TGTGCCAGCAGCTTTCCCGGACTAGGAACAGATACGCAGTATTTT. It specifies CASSFPGLGTDTQYF.

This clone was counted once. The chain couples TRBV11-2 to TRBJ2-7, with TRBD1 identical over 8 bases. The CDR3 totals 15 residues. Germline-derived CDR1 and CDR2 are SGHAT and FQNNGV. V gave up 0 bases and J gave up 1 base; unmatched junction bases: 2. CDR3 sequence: CASSLERTGSYEQYF. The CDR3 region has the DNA TGTGCCAGCAGCTTAGAAAGGACAGGGTCCTACGAGCAGTACTTC.

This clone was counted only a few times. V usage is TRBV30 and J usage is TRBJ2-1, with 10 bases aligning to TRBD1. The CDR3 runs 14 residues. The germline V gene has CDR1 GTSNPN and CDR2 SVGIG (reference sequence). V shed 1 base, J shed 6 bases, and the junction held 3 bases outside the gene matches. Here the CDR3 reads CAWSGDRGFNEQFF. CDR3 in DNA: TGTGCCTGGAGTGGGGACAGGGGATTCAATGAGCAGTTCTTC.

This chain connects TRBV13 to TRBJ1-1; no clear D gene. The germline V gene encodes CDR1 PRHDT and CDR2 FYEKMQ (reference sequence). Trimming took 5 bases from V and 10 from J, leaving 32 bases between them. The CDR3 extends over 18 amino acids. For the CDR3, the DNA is TGTGCCAGCAGCCTAAACCACGAACAAACGACGAAAACCGAGGGAGCTTTCTTT. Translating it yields CASSLNHEQTTKTEGAFF.

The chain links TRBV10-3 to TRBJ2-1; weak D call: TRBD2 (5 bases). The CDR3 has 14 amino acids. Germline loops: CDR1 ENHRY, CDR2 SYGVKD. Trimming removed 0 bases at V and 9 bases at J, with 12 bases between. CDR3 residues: CAISESLDRGEQFF. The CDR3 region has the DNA TGTGCCATCAGTGAGTCACTAGACCGGGGTGAGCAGTTCTTC.

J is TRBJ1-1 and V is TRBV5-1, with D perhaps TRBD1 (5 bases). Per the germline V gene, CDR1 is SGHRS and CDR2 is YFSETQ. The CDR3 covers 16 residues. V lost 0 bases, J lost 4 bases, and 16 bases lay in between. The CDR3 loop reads CASSLAWRTLSTEAFF. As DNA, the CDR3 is TGCGCCAGCAGCTTGGCATGGAGGACATTGAGCACTGAAGCTTTCTTT. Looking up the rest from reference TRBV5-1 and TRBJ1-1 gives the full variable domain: KAGVTQTPRYLIKTRGQQVTLSCSPISGHRSVSWYQQTPGQGLQFLFEYFSETQRNKGNFPGRFSGRQFSNSRSEMNVSTLELGDSALYLCASSLAWRTLSTEAFFGQGTRLTVV.

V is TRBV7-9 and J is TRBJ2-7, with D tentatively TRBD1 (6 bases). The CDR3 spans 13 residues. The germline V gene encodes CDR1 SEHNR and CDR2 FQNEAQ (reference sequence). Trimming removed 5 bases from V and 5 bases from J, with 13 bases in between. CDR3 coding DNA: TGTGCCAGCAGCCCACAGGGATCGGACGAGCAGTACTTC. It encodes CASSPQGSDEQYF. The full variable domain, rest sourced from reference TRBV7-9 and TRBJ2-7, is DTGVSQNPRHKITKRGQNVTFRCDPISEHNRLYWYRQTLGQGPEFLTYFQNEAQLEKSRLLSDRFSAERPKGSFSTLEIQRTEQGDSAMYLCASSPQGSDEQYFGPGTRLTVT.

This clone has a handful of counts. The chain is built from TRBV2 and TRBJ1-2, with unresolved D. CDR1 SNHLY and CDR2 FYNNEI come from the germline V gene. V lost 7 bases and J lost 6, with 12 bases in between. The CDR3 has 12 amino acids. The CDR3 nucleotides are TGTGCCAGCATCGGGTCCTCCGATGGCTACACCTTC. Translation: CASIGSSDGYTF.